This T cell receptor beta chain derives from a study of blood T cell repertoires in COVID-19. Study-wide context: T cells, B-cell-depleted T cells, or PBMCs provided the cDNA or gDNA that served as material.

Assay: immunoSEQ multiplex PCR; the TCRdb copy retains only in-frame clones and omits some. The sample shows 30,000 to 40,000 clones, around four fifths of them seen only once. The specimen sequenced was peripheral blood. The receptor was isolated from a man over 45 with acute or convalescent COVID-19.

CDR3 sequence reads: CASSLKQTEAFF. CDR3 sequence (DNA): TGTGCCAGCAGCTTGAAACAGACTGAAGCTTTCTTT. The chain has TRBV5-5 and TRBJ1-1; no clear D gene. The V and J ends lost 1 base and 5 bases respectively, with 6 bases between them. Germline V gene data show CDR1 as SGHKS and CDR2 as YYEKEE (reference sequence). This CDR3 has 12 residues. Full variable domain (missing parts from reference TRBV5-5 and TRBJ1-1): DAGVTQSPTHLIKTRGQQVTLRCSPISGHKSVSWYQQVLGQGPQFIFQYYEKEERGRGNFPDRFSARQFPNYSSELNVNALLLGDSALYLCASSLKQTEAFFGQGTRLTVV.